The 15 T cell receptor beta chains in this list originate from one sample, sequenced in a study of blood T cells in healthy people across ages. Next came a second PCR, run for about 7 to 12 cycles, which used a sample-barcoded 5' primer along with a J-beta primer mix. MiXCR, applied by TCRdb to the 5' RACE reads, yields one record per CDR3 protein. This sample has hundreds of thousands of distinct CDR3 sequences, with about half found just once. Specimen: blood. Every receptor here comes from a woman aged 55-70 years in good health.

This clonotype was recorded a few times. CDR3 bases: TGTGCCAGCAGTTCGCTACCGGGACAAAGCTCTGGGGCCAACGTCCTGACTTTC. Amino acids: CASSSLPGQSSGANVLTF. The chain links TRBV28 to TRBJ2-6, with D possibly matching TRBD1 (6 bases). The CDR3 covers 18 residues. The germline V gene encodes CDR1 MDHEN and CDR2 SYDVKM. V was pared by 4 bases and J by 0 bases, with 16 bases between. The full variable domain, with the rest looked up from reference TRBV28 and TRBJ2-6, is DVKVTQSSRYLVKRTGEKVFLECVQDMDHENMFWYRQDPGLGLRLIYFSYDVKMKEKGDIPEGYSVSREKKERFSLILESASTNQTSMYLCASSSLPGQSSGANVLTFGAGSRLTVL.

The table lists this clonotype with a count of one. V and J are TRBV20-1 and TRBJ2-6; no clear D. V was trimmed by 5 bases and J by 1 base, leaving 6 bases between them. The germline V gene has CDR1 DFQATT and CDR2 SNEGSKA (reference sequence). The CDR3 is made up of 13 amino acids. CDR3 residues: CSAQRSGANVLTF. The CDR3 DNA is TGCAGTGCTCAGCGATCTGGGGCCAACGTCCTGACTTTC.

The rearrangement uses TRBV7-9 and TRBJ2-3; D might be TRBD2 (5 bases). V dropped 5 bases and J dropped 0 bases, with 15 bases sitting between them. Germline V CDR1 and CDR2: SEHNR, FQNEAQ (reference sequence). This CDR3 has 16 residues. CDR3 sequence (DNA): TGTGCCAGCAGCCCCTCCCGGGGTTTAAGCACAGATACGCAGTATTTT. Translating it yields CASSPSRGLSTDTQYF. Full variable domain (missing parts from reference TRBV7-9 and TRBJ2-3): DTGVSQNPRHKITKRGQNVTFRCDPISEHNRLYWYRQTLGQGPEFLTYFQNEAQLEKSRLLSDRFSAERPKGSFSTLEIQRTEQGDSAMYLCASSPSRGLSTDTQYFGPGTRLTVL.

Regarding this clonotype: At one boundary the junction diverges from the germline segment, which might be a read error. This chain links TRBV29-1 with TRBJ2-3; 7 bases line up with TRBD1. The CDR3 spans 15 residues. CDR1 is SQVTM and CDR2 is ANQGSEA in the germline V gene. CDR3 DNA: TGCTGCGTTGAGCAAGGGGGCAGGGGGACAGATACGCAGTATTTT. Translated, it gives CCVEQGGRGTDTQYF.

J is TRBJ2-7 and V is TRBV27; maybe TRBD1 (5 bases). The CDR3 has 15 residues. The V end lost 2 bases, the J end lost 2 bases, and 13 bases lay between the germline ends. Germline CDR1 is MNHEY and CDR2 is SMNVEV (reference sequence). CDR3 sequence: CASSLLPTATYEQYF. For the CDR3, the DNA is TGTGCCAGCAGTTTACTACCGACAGCTACCTACGAGCAGTACTTC.

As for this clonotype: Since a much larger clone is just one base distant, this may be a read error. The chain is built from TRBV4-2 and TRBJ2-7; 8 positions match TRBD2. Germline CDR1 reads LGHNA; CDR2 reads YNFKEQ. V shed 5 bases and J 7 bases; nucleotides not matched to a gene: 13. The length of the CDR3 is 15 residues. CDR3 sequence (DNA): TGTGCCAGCAGCGCGGGACTAGGCTTGTCGAATGAGCAGTACTTC. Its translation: CASSAGLGLSNEQYF.

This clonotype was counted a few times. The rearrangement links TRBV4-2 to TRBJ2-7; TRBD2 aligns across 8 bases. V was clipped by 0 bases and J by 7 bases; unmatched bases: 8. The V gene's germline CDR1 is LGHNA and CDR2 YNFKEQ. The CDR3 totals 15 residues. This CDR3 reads CASSQDAGGPGEQYF. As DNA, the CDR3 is TGTGCCAGCAGCCAAGATGCGGGAGGCCCGGGTGAGCAGTACTTC.

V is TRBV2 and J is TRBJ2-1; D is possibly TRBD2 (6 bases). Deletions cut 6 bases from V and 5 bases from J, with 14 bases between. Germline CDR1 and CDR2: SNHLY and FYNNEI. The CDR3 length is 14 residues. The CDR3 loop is CASSMIWRDNEQFF. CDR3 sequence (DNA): TGTGCCAGCAGCATGATATGGAGGGACAATGAGCAGTTCTTC.

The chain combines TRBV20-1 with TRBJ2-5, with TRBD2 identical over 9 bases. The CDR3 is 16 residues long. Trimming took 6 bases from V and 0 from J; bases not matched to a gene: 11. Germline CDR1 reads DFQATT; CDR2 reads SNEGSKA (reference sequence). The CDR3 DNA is TGCAGTGCAAAACCCCTAGCGGGACAGTACCAAGAGACCCAGTACTTC. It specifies CSAKPLAGQYQETQYF.

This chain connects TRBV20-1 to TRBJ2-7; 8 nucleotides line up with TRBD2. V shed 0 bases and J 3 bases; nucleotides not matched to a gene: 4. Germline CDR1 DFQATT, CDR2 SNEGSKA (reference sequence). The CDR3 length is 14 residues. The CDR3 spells CSARDGGRIYEQYF. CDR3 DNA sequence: TGCAGTGCTAGAGATGGCGGGAGGATCTACGAGCAGTACTTC.

CDR3 in amino acids: CASSLALTRNEQFF. The CDR3, as DNA: TGTGCCAGCAGCTTAGCGCTAACTAGGAATGAGCAGTTCTTC. This chain links TRBV7-6 with TRBJ2-1; a possible D gene is TRBD2 (5 bases). The CDR3 spans 14 residues. Deletions cut 0 bases from V and 7 bases from J, with 10 bases between. Looked up from germline, CDR1 is SGHVS and CDR2 is FNYEAQ.

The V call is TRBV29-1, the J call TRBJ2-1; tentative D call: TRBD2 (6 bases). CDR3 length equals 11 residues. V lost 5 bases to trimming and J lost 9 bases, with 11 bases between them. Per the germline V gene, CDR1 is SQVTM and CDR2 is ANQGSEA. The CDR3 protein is CSVPTGLEQFF. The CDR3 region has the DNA TGCAGCGTTCCTACGGGACTTGAGCAGTTCTTC.

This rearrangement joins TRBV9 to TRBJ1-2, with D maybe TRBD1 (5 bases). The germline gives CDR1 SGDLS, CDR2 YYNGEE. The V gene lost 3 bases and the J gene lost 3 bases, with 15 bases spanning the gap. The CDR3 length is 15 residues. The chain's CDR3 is CASSDPPGADYGYTF. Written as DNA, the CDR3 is TGTGCCAGCAGCGACCCCCCTGGGGCGGACTATGGCTACACCTTC.

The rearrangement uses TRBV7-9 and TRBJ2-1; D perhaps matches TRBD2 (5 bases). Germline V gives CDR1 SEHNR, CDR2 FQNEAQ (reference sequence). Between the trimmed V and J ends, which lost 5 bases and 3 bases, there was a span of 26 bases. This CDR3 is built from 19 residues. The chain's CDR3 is CASSPSKSQTGRNYNEQFF. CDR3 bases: TGTGCCAGCAGCCCCTCAAAAAGTCAAACGGGAAGAAACTACAATGAGCAGTTCTTC.

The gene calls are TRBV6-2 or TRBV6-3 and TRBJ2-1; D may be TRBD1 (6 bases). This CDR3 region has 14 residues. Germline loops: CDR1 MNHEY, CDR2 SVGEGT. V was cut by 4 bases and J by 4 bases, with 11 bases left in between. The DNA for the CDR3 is TGTGCCAGCAGTTCCCAGGGGCTGTACAATGAGCAGTTCTTC. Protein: CASSSQGLYNEQFF.